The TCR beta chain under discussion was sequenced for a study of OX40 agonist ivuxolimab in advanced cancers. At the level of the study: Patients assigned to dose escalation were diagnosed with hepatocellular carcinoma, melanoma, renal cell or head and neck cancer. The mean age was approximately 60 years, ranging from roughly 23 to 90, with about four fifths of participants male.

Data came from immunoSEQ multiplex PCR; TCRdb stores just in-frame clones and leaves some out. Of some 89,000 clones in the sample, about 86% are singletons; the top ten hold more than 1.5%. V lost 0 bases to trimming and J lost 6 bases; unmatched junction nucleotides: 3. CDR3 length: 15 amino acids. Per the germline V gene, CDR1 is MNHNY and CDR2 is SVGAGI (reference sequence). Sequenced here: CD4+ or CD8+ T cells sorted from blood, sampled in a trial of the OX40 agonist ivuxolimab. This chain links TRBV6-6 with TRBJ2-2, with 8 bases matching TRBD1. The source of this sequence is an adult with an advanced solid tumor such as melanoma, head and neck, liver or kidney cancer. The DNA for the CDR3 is TGTGCCAGCAGTTACTCGACAGGGGCCTCCGGGGAGCTGTTTTTT. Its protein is CASSYSTGASGELFF.